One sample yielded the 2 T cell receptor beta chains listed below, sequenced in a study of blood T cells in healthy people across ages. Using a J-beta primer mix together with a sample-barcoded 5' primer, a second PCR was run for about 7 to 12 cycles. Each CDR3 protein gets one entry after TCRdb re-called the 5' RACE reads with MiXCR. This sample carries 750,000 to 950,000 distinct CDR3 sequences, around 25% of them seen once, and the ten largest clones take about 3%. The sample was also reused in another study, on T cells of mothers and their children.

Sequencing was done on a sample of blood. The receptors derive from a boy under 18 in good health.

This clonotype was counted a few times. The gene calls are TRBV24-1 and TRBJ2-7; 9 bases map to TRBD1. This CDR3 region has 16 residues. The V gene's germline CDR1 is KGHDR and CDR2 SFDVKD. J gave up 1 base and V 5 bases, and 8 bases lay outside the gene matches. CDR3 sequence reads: CATSAPGQGGSYEQYF. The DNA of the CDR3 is TGTGCCACCAGTGCGCCGGGACAGGGAGGGTCCTACGAGCAGTACTTC.

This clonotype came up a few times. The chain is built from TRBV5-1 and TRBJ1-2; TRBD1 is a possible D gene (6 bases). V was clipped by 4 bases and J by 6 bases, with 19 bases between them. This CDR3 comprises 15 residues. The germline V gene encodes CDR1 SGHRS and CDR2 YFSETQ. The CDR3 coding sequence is TGCGCCAGCAGCCCCCGGGACACGACGGGGCATGGCTACACCTTC. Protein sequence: CASSPRDTTGHGYTF.